These T cell receptor beta chains were read from a single sample in a study of vaccination effects on CD4 cells after COVID-19. No antigen has been assigned to these receptors. Clones were sequenced by immunoSEQ multiplex PCR, and TCRdb holds only the in-frame ones, with some missing. The sample records 25,000 to 35,000 clones, around three quarters being singletons. Here the sequenced sample was CD4+ T cells from PBMCs cultured with SARS-CoV-2 spike peptides, taken before COVID-19 vaccination. These receptors all stem from a human donor who received a COVID-19 vaccine. CDR3s include the opening cysteine and the closing phenylalanine or tryptophan. Each record gives: V gene, D gene, clone size, CDR3 protein. A D gene is named only where the DNA matches it firmly. Size is stated for part of the rows, as once, few or many counts, or as a class when the clone is expanded.

V gene: TRBV4-1; D gene: TRBD2; clone size: once; CDR3 protein: CASSHASGRAKGETQYF
V gene: TRBV2; D gene: TRBD2; clone size: few; CDR3 protein: CASNRLAPGLAQDEQYF
V gene: TRBV11-2; D gene: TRBD2; clone size: NA; CDR3 protein: CASSLSGRALYNEQFF
V gene: TRBV5-4; D gene: NA; clone size: NA; CDR3 protein: CASTRSPEYEQYF
V gene: TRBV5-1; D gene: NA; clone size: NA; CDR3 protein: CASSRNSQENTGELFF
V gene: TRBV5-1; D gene: NA; clone size: NA; CDR3 protein: CASSSTGRDTGELFF
V gene: TRBV5-1; D gene: TRBD2; clone size: once; CDR3 protein: CASSAGLAGSETQYF
V gene: TRBV7-2; D gene: TRBD1; clone size: NA; CDR3 protein: CASSSFPGQVKNTEAFF
V gene: TRBV9; D gene: TRBD2; clone size: NA; CDR3 protein: CASSVGTSGRYNEQFF
V gene: TRBV10-3; D gene: TRBD1; clone size: NA; CDR3 protein: CAIAPGQGSNEQFF
V gene: TRBV29-1; D gene: NA; clone size: NA; CDR3 protein: CSVLVGAGHGYTF
V gene: TRBV7-8; D gene: NA; clone size: NA; CDR3 protein: CASGSQGSRGQPQHF
V gene: TRBV4-1; D gene: TRBD1; clone size: NA; CDR3 protein: CASSHDNGQGLYGYTF
V gene: TRBV15; D gene: NA; clone size: NA; CDR3 protein: CATSRESAGQETQYF
V gene: TRBV5-1; D gene: NA; clone size: large; CDR3 protein: CASSLGSTATYEQYF
V gene: TRBV6-5; D gene: NA; clone size: NA; CDR3 protein: CASSWEQGGPYGYTF
V gene: TRBV4-1; D gene: TRBD2; clone size: NA; CDR3 protein: CASSQGVAGYEQYF
V gene: TRBV7-9; D gene: NA; clone size: NA; CDR3 protein: CASSLLTEGQETQYF
V gene: TRBV7-2; D gene: NA; clone size: NA; CDR3 protein: CASSFHRANEQFF
V gene: TRBV7-2; D gene: TRBD1; clone size: few; CDR3 protein: CASSPRASTGVQPQHF
V gene: TRBV6-6; D gene: NA; clone size: medium-sized; CDR3 protein: CASNGKYTGELFF
V gene: TRBV5-1; D gene: TRBD2; clone size: NA; CDR3 protein: CASSTPSGRSADTQYF
V gene: TRBV29-1; D gene: NA; clone size: NA; CDR3 protein: CSVEQEVFPGEQYF
V gene: TRBV9; D gene: NA; clone size: NA; CDR3 protein: CASSVGTLSSEKLFF
V gene: TRBV6-4; D gene: NA; clone size: once; CDR3 protein: CASSPSEGQPQHF
V gene: TRBV5-1; D gene: NA; clone size: NA; CDR3 protein: CASSLDRVDTEAFF
V gene: TRBV6-5; D gene: TRBD1; clone size: NA; CDR3 protein: CASINRGQGLSEQYF
V gene: TRBV5-6; D gene: NA; clone size: NA; CDR3 protein: CASSLTTNYGYTF
V gene: TRBV3-1/TRBV3-2; D gene: NA; clone size: NA; CDR3 protein: CASSHLGGNQPQHF
V gene: TRBV19; D gene: TRBD2; clone size: few; CDR3 protein: CASSRGLAGLEQFF
V gene: TRBV19; D gene: TRBD1; clone size: NA; CDR3 protein: CASRKDRVTGNTIYF
V gene: TRBV6-5; D gene: NA; clone size: NA; CDR3 protein: CASRTHSSPYEQYF
V gene: TRBV30; D gene: NA; clone size: NA; CDR3 protein: CAWSVQGGQPQHF
V gene: TRBV5-4; D gene: TRBD1; clone size: NA; CDR3 protein: CASSKTGYNEQFF
V gene: TRBV25-1; D gene: TRBD1; clone size: NA; CDR3 protein: CASSEQGDNSPLHF
V gene: TRBV11-2; D gene: NA; clone size: NA; CDR3 protein: CASSLGSLFKLAENEQFF
V gene: TRBV19; D gene: NA; clone size: NA; CDR3 protein: CASSIDRTTEAFF
V gene: TRBV7-8; D gene: TRBD1; clone size: NA; CDR3 protein: CASSLYRVGQVRRNQPQHF
V gene: TRBV9; D gene: NA; clone size: NA; CDR3 protein: CASSVVGETLGSPLHF
V gene: TRBV6-1; D gene: NA; clone size: NA; CDR3 protein: CASSEYLRTVSNQPQHF
V gene: TRBV2; D gene: NA; clone size: NA; CDR3 protein: CASTPDYRGDTQYF
V gene: TRBV14; D gene: TRBD2; clone size: NA; CDR3 protein: CASSRARGGLAGELFF
V gene: TRBV15; D gene: NA; clone size: NA; CDR3 protein: CATSRQGYTGELFF
V gene: TRBV12-5; D gene: TRBD2; clone size: NA; CDR3 protein: CASGSGTRSGELFF
V gene: TRBV19; D gene: TRBD2; clone size: NA; CDR3 protein: CATRQGTSVETQYF
V gene: TRBV2; D gene: NA; clone size: once; CDR3 protein: CASNRDMGPSEQYF
V gene: TRBV5-1; D gene: NA; clone size: NA; CDR3 protein: CASRPDSNQETQYF
V gene: TRBV5-4; D gene: NA; clone size: few; CDR3 protein: CASSLAVPRSSGANVLTF
V gene: TRBV7-6; D gene: NA; clone size: NA; CDR3 protein: CASSLAPGVETQYF
V gene: TRBV10-2; D gene: NA; clone size: NA; CDR3 protein: CASSAQEETQYF